Listed below are T cell receptor beta chains from one sample, sequenced in a study of blood T cell repertoires in COVID-19. Produced via immunoSEQ multiplex PCR; TCRdb's table is partial and in-frame only. The repertoire has some 670,000 clones, 80% to 90% of them found once; the top ten carry about 0.24%. The sequencing input was peripheral blood. The receptors were sampled from a woman aged 18-29 years with acute or convalescent COVID-19. CDR3s leave out the opening cysteine and the closing phenylalanine or tryptophan. D genes are given only for firm matches.

TRBJ2-3,NA,TRBV20-1,SASTFAEEGTDTQY
TRBJ1-2,TRBD1,TRBV27,ASSWTGAYGYT
TRBJ1-5,TRBD1,TRBV19,ASRIRDRGLQPQH
TRBJ1-2,NA,TRBV15,ATSRSTGSYGYT
TRBJ1-2,NA,TRBV10-2,ASRGGPPDGYT
TRBJ1-4,NA,TRBV24-1,AANRDKKAYATNEKLF
TRBJ1-2,NA,TRBV5-1,ASSSEQDSYGYT
TRBJ2-7,NA,TRBV27,ASSQDKATSYEQY
TRBJ1-1,NA,TRBV19,ASSMGRENTEAF
TRBJ1-5,TRBD1,TRBV2,ASSPHLTGVRQPQH
TRBJ2-1,TRBD2,TRBV10-2,ASSEGGGGLAGHSYNEQF
TRBJ2-3,TRBD2,TRBV19,ASSIQRGRDTQY
TRBJ1-1,TRBD1,TRBV28,ASSFGTGWTEAF
TRBJ1-2,TRBD1,TRBV9,ASSPRLPRGQGDYGYT
TRBJ1-1,NA,TRBV5-1,ASSLSGEMGAF
TRBJ1-4,NA,TRBV5-5,ASTMGGSSEKLF
TRBJ2-7,TRBD1,TRBV7-2,ASSLVRQGASEQY
TRBJ1-2,NA,TRBV30,AWSELGGYGYT
TRBJ1-1,NA,TRBV24-1,ATSDGLAGTEAF
TRBJ2-7,NA,TRBV2,ASSRQRTYEQY
TRBJ2-7,TRBD1,TRBV27,ASSLGQGFAYEQY
TRBJ2-1,TRBD2,TRBV7-3,ASRLTSGSTPSEQF
TRBJ2-1,TRBD2,TRBV7-2,ASSARGGLAYNEQF
TRBJ1-2,TRBD1,TRBV30,AWTSGGRYGYT
TRBJ1-1,TRBD1,TRBV10-3,AISPQGAKGMNTEAF
TRBJ1-2,NA,TRBV5-6,ASSLYDLANYGYT
TRBJ1-5,NA,TRBV24-1,ATSDTDRSNQPQH
TRBJ2-4,TRBD1,TRBV9,ASSLPGQGSIQY
TRBJ2-1,TRBD2,TRBV3-1/TRBV3-2,ASTSRDRGGDLNEQF
TRBJ1-2,TRBD1,TRBV6-4,ASSYRGNYYGYT
TRBJ1-1,TRBD1,TRBV9,ASSPRGDPKNTEAF
TRBJ2-1,NA,TRBV7-2,ASTSSVIYNEQF
TRBJ1-3,NA,TRBV12-3/TRBV12-4,AIGVGLGNTIY
TRBJ2-7,NA,TRBV5-1,ASSLMDRAYEQY
TRBJ1-1,NA,TRBV18,ASSPSGHPNTEAF
TRBJ2-1,NA,TRBV11-2,ASSLDSGADSSYNEQF
TRBJ2-7,TRBD2,TRBV11-2,ASSLEAPTSGGAYEQY
TRBJ1-5,NA,TRBV6-6,ASRFISNQPQH
TRBJ1-1,TRBD1,TRBV6-5,ASSYQGATF
TRBJ2-2,NA,TRBV9,ASSVGLLGEGELF
TRBJ1-3,TRBD1,TRBV13,ASSRTGSSGNTIY
TRBJ1-1,TRBD1,TRBV6-5,ASNQDRGLNTEAF
TRBJ2-7,NA,TRBV4-1,ASSQGLLSYEQY
TRBJ1-1,TRBD1,TRBV5-1,ASSGRTGVIGDTEAF
TRBJ2-3,NA,TRBV5-6,ASSLGEHTQY
TRBJ1-2,TRBD1,TRBV24-1,ATSGGPEGAPGNYGYT
TRBJ1-1,TRBD1,TRBV5-8,ASWRDRGFLAAF
TRBJ2-5,NA,TRBV6-6,ASSYLEGWETQY
TRBJ1-3,NA,TRBV5-1,ASSPTDGIGNTIY
TRBJ1-1,NA,TRBV19,ASSIGGLGTEAF
TRBJ2-3,TRBD1,TRBV5-8,ASSLPGQGADTQY
TRBJ2-7,TRBD1,TRBV7-6,ASSSPDRAHYEQY